One T cell receptor (beta chain) is described in this entry. There are a few counts of this clonotype. The clone's antigen remains unknown. Base qualities are not recorded, but no much larger clone differs from it by a single base. The data derive from a study of CD8 T cells in ankylosing spondylitis listed by TCRdb under 2017. For context, the study as a whole: T cell receptor beta repertoires were profiled in healthy donors and ankylosing spondylitis patients so that disease-linked TCR variants could be found. The whole study cohort included roughly 110 healthy donors and 20 to 30 ankylosing spondylitis patients. Samples of peripheral blood were taken, and for ankylosing spondylitis patients, synovial fluid was collected as well. The investigation overall reported the following: Some of the motif variants had been reported before in the synovial fluid and blood of reactive arthritis patients, a finding that suggests common disease-initiation mechanisms. The disease-linked clones showed a CD8+ phenotype and occurred at relatively low frequencies in peripheral blood. The disease-linked clones were reported to be significantly enriched in matched synovial fluid samples from ankylosing spondylitis patients. Blood from ankylosing spondylitis patients appeared to be characterized by a TCR beta motif composed of about eight highly homologous amino acid variants.

In the germline V gene (reference sequence), CDR1 corresponds to DFQATT and CDR2 to SNEGSKA. Unmatched junction bases come to 8, with V trimmed by 5 bases and J by 2 bases. The CDR3 has 15 amino acids, counting the end cysteine and phenylalanine. Of the read, only the CDR3 DNA is kept; its 45 bases are in frame from base 1. Sequenced using an Illumina HiSeq 2500. Quantitative 5'-RACE with molecular barcodes was the method used to prepare the TCR beta libraries. The study's own analysis went as follows. To identify disease-linked TCR variants, a new computational method was used, one built on a probabilistic model of VDJ rearrangement. TCRdb reprocessing: public reads trimmed at Q25 with fastp, clones called with MiXCR, in-frame beta chains kept. Rows merge per CDR3 protein into single entries with the most common DNA and genes. The V and J calls, along with clone size, are taken from TCRdb and not from the paper's own processing. Here the sample has about 340,000 distinct CDR3 sequences; around 15% occur a single time. Of the sample, 0.95% to 1.4% is held by the ten largest clones.

The sample consisted of blood, either unsorted or a sorted T cell fraction (not recorded which). The chain employs TRBV20-1 and TRBJ1-5, and 8 junctional nucleotides match TRBD1. The TCR sequence derives from a male donor with ankylosing spondylitis or in good health (not recorded which). This receptor carries the CDR3 CSASKEGQGNQPQHF. The nucleotides are TGCAGTGCTTCTAAGGAGGGACAGGGCAATCAGCCCCAGCATTTT.